This TCR beta chain was recorded in a study of cytomegalovirus exposure and HLA in healthy donors. As concerns this clone: Its antigen remains unidentified.

PCR primers comprised 60 Vbeta and 13 Jbeta primers. Measured with immunoSEQ multiplex PCR; TCRdb has only the in-frame clones, and not every one. This sample yields roughly 140,000 clones, of which roughly 76% are seen a single time; around 3.6% belongs to the top ten. Trimming stripped 3 bases from V and 1 base from J, with 8 bases between. Germline loops: CDR1 SGHRS, CDR2 YFSETQ. The length of the CDR3 is 13 residues. Study-level points and caveats: A later analysis appeared to link common viral pathogens to several of the most significant clusters.

The sequence was collected from a man between 18 and 35 years old in good health and CMV-seronegative. The chain is built from TRBV5-1 and TRBJ2-7; tentatively, D is TRBD1 (6 bases). The sequencing input was PBMCs. CDR3 sequence (DNA): TGCGCCAGCAGCTGGGACACTTCCTACGAGCAGTACTTC. This codes for CASSWDTSYEQYF.